In this sample, the clone carrying this T cell receptor (beta chain) turned up a few times. Its cognate antigen is unknown. These data belong to a study of T-cell memory formation after mild COVID-19. TCRdb re-analysed the 5' RACE reads in MiXCR, keeping a single row per CDR3 protein. The profile shows approximately 300,000 distinct CDR3 sequences, around 8% of them singletons. Study-level results: In second-wave clones peaking day 37, SARS-CoV-2 specificity remained unconfirmed. Contracting clones, day 15 to 85, had balanced CD4/CD8, and later expanders favored CD4+.

The ends were cut back, 8 bases at V and 5 bases at J, with 12 bases in the middle. Germline-derived CDR1 and CDR2 are SQVTM and ANQGSEA. The CDR3 consists of 11 residues. The sample consisted of PBMCs or a T cell subset sorted from them (not recorded which). The genes are TRBV29-1 and TRBJ2-5; D is unresolved. The source is a man younger than 30 who had mild COVID-19 (a few samples of this study predate the infection). Cell type and time point are not known. The CDR3 protein is CSTRPWETQYF. The CDR3 nucleotides read TGCAGCACCCGGCCGTGGGAGACCCAGTACTTC. Full variable domain (remainder filled in from reference TRBV29-1 and TRBJ2-5): SAVISQKPSRDICQRGTSLTIQCQVDSQVTMMFWYRQQPGQSLTLIATANQGSEATYESGFVIDKFPISRPNLTFSTLTVSNMSPEDSSIYLCSTRPWETQYFGPGTRLLVL.